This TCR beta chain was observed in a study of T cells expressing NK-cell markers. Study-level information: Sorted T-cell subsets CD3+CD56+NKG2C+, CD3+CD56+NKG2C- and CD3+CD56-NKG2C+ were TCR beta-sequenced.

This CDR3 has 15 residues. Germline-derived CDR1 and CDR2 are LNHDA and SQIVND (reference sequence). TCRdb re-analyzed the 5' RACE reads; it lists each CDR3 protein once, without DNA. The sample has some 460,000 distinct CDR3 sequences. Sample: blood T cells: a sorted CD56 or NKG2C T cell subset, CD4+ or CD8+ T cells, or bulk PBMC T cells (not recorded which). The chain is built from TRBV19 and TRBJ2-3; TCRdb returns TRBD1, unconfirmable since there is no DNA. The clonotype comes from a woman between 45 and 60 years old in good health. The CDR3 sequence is CASRSGGAGTDTQYF.